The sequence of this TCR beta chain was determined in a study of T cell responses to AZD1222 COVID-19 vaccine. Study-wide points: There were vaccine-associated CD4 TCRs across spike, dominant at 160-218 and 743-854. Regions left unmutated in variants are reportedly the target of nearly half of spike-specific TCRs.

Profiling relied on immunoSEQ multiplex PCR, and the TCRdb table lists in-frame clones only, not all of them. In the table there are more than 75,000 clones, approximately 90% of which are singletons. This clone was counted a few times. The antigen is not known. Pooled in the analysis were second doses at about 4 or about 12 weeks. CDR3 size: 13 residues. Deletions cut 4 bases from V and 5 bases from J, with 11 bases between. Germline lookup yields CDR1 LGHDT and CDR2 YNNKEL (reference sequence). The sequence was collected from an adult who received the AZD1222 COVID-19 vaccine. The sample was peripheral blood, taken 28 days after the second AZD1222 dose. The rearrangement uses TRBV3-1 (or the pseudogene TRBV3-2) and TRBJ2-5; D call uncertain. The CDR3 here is CASSRTQWETQYF. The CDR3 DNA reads TGTGCCAGCAGCCGGACCCAGTGGGAGACCCAGTACTTC.